Presented here are 29 T cell receptor beta chains from one specimen sequenced in a study of blood T cell repertoires in COVID-19. The method was immunoSEQ multiplex PCR; TCRdb's version includes in-frame clones alone and lacks a portion of them. The data hold roughly 400,000 clones, with about 90% observed a single time. Sequencing was performed on peripheral blood. These receptors originate from a woman aged 60-75 years with COVID-19, enrolled during active disease.

The chain joins TRBV6-2 or TRBV6-3 to TRBJ1-5, with no clear D. V was trimmed by 5 bases and J by 7 bases, leaving 18 bases between them. The CDR3 spans 15 residues. The germline V gene encodes CDR1 MNHEY and CDR2 SVGEGT. This CDR3 reads CASSPRVEGEQPQHF. In nucleotides, the CDR3 is TGTGCCAGCAGTCCCCGGGTTGAGGGCGAACAGCCCCAGCATTTT.

This clone was counted between two and nine times. The chain uses TRBV5-1 and TRBJ2-3, with TRBD2 as a possible D gene (6 bases). The CDR3 runs 15 residues. The germline V gene has CDR1 SGHRS and CDR2 YFSETQ. V was pared by 4 bases and J by 0 bases, with 12 bases between. The CDR3 region is CASSHSGTSTDTQYF. CDR3 coding DNA: TGCGCCAGCAGCCACTCCGGGACTAGCACAGATACGCAGTATTTT.

The J gene is TRBJ2-1, the V gene TRBV29-1; a weak D match, TRBD2 (5 bases). Trimming took 7 bases from V and 9 from J, leaving 16 bases between them. Germline-derived CDR1 and CDR2 are SQVTM and ANQGSEA. The CDR3 contains 12 residues. The CDR3 is CSALDGDGEQFF. The DNA for the CDR3 is TGCAGCGCTCTCGACGGGGATGGTGAGCAGTTCTTC.

V gene TRBV5-4 combines with J gene TRBJ1-2, with D perhaps TRBD1 (5 bases). The CDR3 spans 15 residues. Germline CDR1 and CDR2: SGHNT and YYREEE (reference sequence). V shed 0 bases and J shed 8 bases, with 17 bases lying between them. CDR3 sequence: CASSLVGGSEGGYTF. In DNA form, the CDR3 reads TGTGCCAGCAGCTTGGTTGGGGGGTCGGAAGGAGGCTACACCTTC.

The chain links TRBV5-4 to TRBJ2-5, with D possibly being TRBD1 (6 bases). CDR3 length: 13 residues. Germline CDR1 is SGHNT and CDR2 is YYREEE (reference sequence). Deletions cut 5 bases from V and 4 bases from J, with 12 bases between. The CDR3: CASSPTGTETQYF. The CDR3 DNA reads as TGTGCCAGCAGTCCAACAGGGACAGAGACCCAGTACTTC.

The chain employs TRBV7-4 and TRBJ1-1; 11 nucleotides match TRBD1. CDR3 length equals 16 residues. The germline V gene has CDR1 SGHVT and CDR2 SQSDAQ. Germline trimming cut 6 bases from V and 0 bases from J; bases unmatched to any gene: 6. CDR3 region: CASRRGQGAMNTEAFF. The CDR3 nucleotides read TGTGCCAGCAGAAGAGGACAGGGGGCTATGAACACTGAAGCTTTCTTT.

The V gene is TRBV6-5, the J gene TRBJ1-3; a weak D match, TRBD1 (5 bases). Deletions cut 4 bases from V and 2 bases from J, with 15 bases between. The CDR3 contains 16 residues. Germline assignment: CDR1 MNHEY and CDR2 SVGAGI. The CDR3 coding sequence is TGTGCCAGCAGTTTATCAGGGAAGCTCACTGGAAACACCATATATTTT. Its translation: CASSLSGKLTGNTIYF.

This clone came up once. The V call is TRBV6-5, the J call TRBJ2-7; D gene unclear. CDR1 is MNHEY, CDR2 SVGAGI, per germline. The CDR3 is 12 amino acids. V shed 4 bases and J shed 1 base, with 5 bases lying between them. The CDR3 protein is CASSSVSYEQYF. The CDR3 DNA sequence: TGTGCCAGCAGTTCCGTTTCCTACGAGCAGTACTTC.

The CDR3 DNA sequence: TGTGCCAGCAGCGGGAGGGGGGTACGGCCCTACGAGCAGTACTTC. Translation gives CASSGRGVRPYEQYF. The gene calls are TRBV2 and TRBJ2-7; 8 bases are shared with TRBD2. This CDR3 spans 15 amino acids. J lost 2 bases, V lost 6 bases, and 9 bases had no gene match. Germline assignment: CDR1 SNHLY and CDR2 FYNNEI.

J is TRBJ2-7 and V is TRBV5-3; D is perhaps TRBD1 (5 bases). TRBV5-3 is flagged as an ORF with uncertain function. The CDR3 runs to 16 residues. Trimming removed 0 bases from V and 1 base from J, with 14 bases in between. The CDR3 DNA sequence: TGTGCCAGAAGCTTGGTGGGGCCACGGAAATCCTACGAGCAGTACTTC. It is translated as CARSLVGPRKSYEQYF.

The V call is TRBV18, the J call TRBJ2-5, with unresolved D. V shed 6 bases and J shed 1 base, with 3 bases lying between them. The CDR3 contains 11 residues. Germline V gene sequence: CDR1 KGHSH, CDR2 LQKENI. Written as DNA, the CDR3 is TGTGCCAGCTCCTTCCAAGAGACCCAGTACTTC. This translates into CASSFQETQYF.

The rearrangement joins TRBV6-1 to TRBJ2-3; 12 bases agree with TRBD2. Germline loops: CDR1 MNHNS, CDR2 SASEGT. After removal of 3 bases from V and 4 bases from J, the junction contained 2 bases not matched to a gene. The CDR3 loop spans 15 amino acids. CDR3 nucleotide sequence: TGTGCCAGCAGTGAGACTAGCGGGGGCGCAGATACGCAGTATTTT. Translation gives CASSETSGGADTQYF.

This chain connects TRBV29-1 to TRBJ1-1; a possible D gene is TRBD1 (5 bases). The length of the CDR3 is 12 residues. Germline V CDR1 and CDR2: SQVTM, ANQGSEA. V was pared by 3 bases and J by 5 bases, with 10 bases between. The CDR3 nucleotides read TGCAGCGTTGATCCGGGGGGAACTGAAGCTTTCTTT. Protein product: CSVDPGGTEAFF. The whole variable domain, remainder taken from reference TRBV29-1 and TRBJ1-1, is SAVISQKPSRDICQRGTSLTIQCQVDSQVTMMFWYRQQPGQSLTLIATANQGSEATYESGFVIDKFPISRPNLTFSTLTVSNMSPEDSSIYLCSVDPGGTEAFFGQGTRLTVV.

This clone has just one count. The chain carries TRBV7-3 and TRBJ2-1, with 9 bases matching TRBD2. The CDR3 is 15 amino acids. Germline V gives CDR1 SGHTA, CDR2 FQGTGA. V lost 5 bases to trimming and J lost 6 bases; unmatched junction nucleotides: 8. The CDR3 sequence is CASSPHSGGINEQFF. DNA for the CDR3: TGTGCCAGCAGCCCGCATAGCGGGGGCATCAATGAGCAGTTCTTC.

The rearrangement uses TRBV28 and TRBJ1-4; the D is unclear. The CDR3 loop spans 15 amino acids. Trimming stripped 3 bases from V and 8 bases from J, with 16 bases between. Germline V gene sequence: CDR1 MDHEN, CDR2 SYDVKM. The CDR3 reads CASSLGGVRAEKLFF. CDR3 nucleotide sequence: TGTGCCAGCAGTTTGGGCGGGGTCCGGGCGGAAAAACTGTTTTTT. The full variable domain, in which reference TRBV28 and TRBJ1-4 provide the parts outside the CDR3, is DVKVTQSSRYLVKRTGEKVFLECVQDMDHENMFWYRQDPGLGLRLIYFSYDVKMKEKGDIPEGYSVSREKKERFSLILESASTNQTSMYLCASSLGGVRAEKLFFGSGTQLSVL.

The gene calls are TRBV3-1 (or the pseudogene TRBV3-2) and TRBJ1-3; 9 nucleotides align to TRBD1. Losses at the gene ends were 1 base for V and 0 bases for J; bases not matched to a gene: 1. Germline CDR1 and CDR2: LGHDT and YNNKEL (reference sequence). The CDR3 spans 16 residues. Here the CDR3 DNA reads TGTGCCAGCAGCCAAGGACAGGGGGGCTCTGGAAACACCATATATTTT. Translated, it gives CASSQGQGGSGNTIYF.

V gene TRBV30 combines with J gene TRBJ1-2; 8 nucleotides agree with TRBD1. The V gene's germline CDR1 is GTSNPN and CDR2 SVGIG (reference sequence). The CDR3 contains 15 residues. The V and J ends lost 3 bases and 0 bases, in that order; junction bases with no gene match: 6. CDR3 sequence: CAWSFRDRTNYGYTF. The CDR3 DNA reads as TGTGCCTGGAGCTTCCGGGACAGGACTAACTATGGCTACACCTTC.

The V call is TRBV5-4, the J call TRBJ1-5, with 7 bases aligning to TRBD1. J lost 4 bases, V lost 4 bases, and 8 bases had no gene match. The CDR3 has 15 amino acids. CDR1 SGHNT and CDR2 YYREEE come from the germline V gene (reference sequence). CDR3 DNA sequence: TGTGCCAGCAGCGTTGGGACAGAGCGTAATCAGCCCCAGCATTTT. Encoded protein: CASSVGTERNQPQHF.

The chain's CDR3 is CAISRQGEASYGYTF. DNA of the CDR3: TGTGCCATCAGTCGACAGGGGGAGGCCTCCTATGGCTACACCTTC. This chain uses TRBV10-3 with TRBJ1-2; 9 bases map to TRBD1. Germline CDR1 ENHRY, CDR2 SYGVKD. V lost 5 bases to trimming and J lost 4 bases; unmatched junction nucleotides: 8. The length of the CDR3 is 15 residues.

This chain connects TRBV6-6 to TRBJ2-7, with 7 bases fitting TRBD2. The CDR3 runs 14 residues. Germline trimming cut 0 bases from V and 6 bases from J; bases unmatched to any gene: 5. CDR1 and CDR2 from the germline V gene are MNHNY and SVGAGI (reference sequence). The CDR3 nucleotides read TGTGCCAGCAGTTACTCGGGGGGGATGGCCGAGCAGTACTTC. Amino acids: CASSYSGGMAEQYF.

The rearrangement links TRBV6-6 to TRBJ2-3, with 11 bases matching TRBD1. V shed 5 bases, J shed 3 bases, and the junction held 7 bases outside the gene matches. The CDR3 extends over 16 amino acids. Germline V CDR1 and CDR2: MNHNY, SVGAGI (reference sequence). The CDR3 loop is CASSRLDRGLTDTQYF. The DNA for the CDR3 is TGTGCCAGCAGTCGACTGGACAGGGGGCTGACAGATACGCAGTATTTT.

This clone was observed once. V and J are TRBV2 and TRBJ1-1; D gene uncertain. V lost 8 bases and J lost 1, with 8 bases in between. The CDR3 consists of 12 residues. CDR1 is SNHLY, CDR2 FYNNEI, per germline. CDR3 amino acids: CASAGGNTEAFF. For the CDR3, the DNA is TGTGCCAGCGCAGGTGGGAACACTGAAGCTTTCTTT.

J is TRBJ1-1 and V is TRBV10-3; unclear D gene. Trimming removed 0 bases at V and 6 bases at J, with 8 bases between. The CDR3 sequence is 13 residues long. Germline CDR1 is ENHRY and CDR2 is SYGVKD. The CDR3 DNA sequence: TGTGCCATCAGTGAGTCGGGCCGTGCTGAAGCTTTCTTT. Its translation is CAISESGRAEAFF.

This chain uses TRBV27 with TRBJ1-1; the match to TRBD1 covers 10 bases. CDR1 is MNHEY and CDR2 is SMNVEV in the germline V gene (reference sequence). The CDR3 is 15 residues long. V gave up 4 bases and J gave up 4 bases; unmatched junction bases: 6. The chain's CDR3 is CASSYRTGGFTEAFF. Here the CDR3 DNA reads TGTGCCAGCAGTTACAGGACAGGGGGGTTCACTGAAGCTTTCTTT.

This clone was counted a single time. The sample has other DNA sequences that encode this CDR3 too. V usage is TRBV7-2 and J usage is TRBJ1-1; no firm D call. Germline V gives CDR1 SGHTA, CDR2 FQGNSA. This CDR3 region has 14 residues. Trimming removed 1 base from V and 1 base from J, with 7 bases in between. The CDR3 is CASSLGPGNTEAFF. The DNA for the CDR3 is TGTGCCAGCAGCTTAGGTCCAGGGAACACTGAAGCTTTCTTT.

The V call is TRBV4-1, the J call TRBJ1-1; D is perhaps TRBD1 (6 bases). Trimming took 4 bases from V and 5 from J, leaving 14 bases between them. The CDR3 has 14 residues. Germline CDR1 MGHRA, CDR2 YSYEKL. The DNA for the CDR3 is TGCGCCAGCAGCCCCCTCGGGGGGCGAACTGAAGCTTTCTTT. The encoded protein is CASSPLGGRTEAFF.

This clone appeared once. The rearrangement joins TRBV25-1 to TRBJ1-4, with D hard to call. Looked up from germline, CDR1 is MGHDK and CDR2 is SYGVNS. With 3 bases removed from V and 13 bases from J, the gap between germline ends came to 15 bases. The CDR3 sequence is 13 residues long. In DNA, the CDR3 is TGTGCCAGCAGTGATTCGGGATCATGGGGACTGTTTTTT. Protein: CASSDSGSWGLFF.

The genes are TRBV6-5 and TRBJ1-2; D unclear. CDR3 size: 14 residues. V dropped 6 bases and J dropped 8 bases, with 19 bases sitting between them. Germline CDR1 reads MNHEY; CDR2 reads SVGAGI. Here the CDR3 DNA reads TGTGCCAGCAGGTCCGACATGGCCTCAGAGGGCTACACCTTC. Protein sequence: CASRSDMASEGYTF.

V gene TRBV5-6 combines with J gene TRBJ2-2, with TRBD1 matching over 7 bases. There are 15 residues in the CDR3. Germline trimming cut 2 bases from V and 7 bases from J; bases unmatched to any gene: 8. The germline V gene encodes CDR1 SGHDT and CDR2 YYEEEE. The DNA for the CDR3 is TGTGCCAGCAGCTTCCCCGACAGGGCAGGCGGGGAGCTGTTTTTT. Amino acid sequence: CASSFPDRAGGELFF. Full variable domain (remainder filled in from reference TRBV5-6 and TRBJ2-2): DAGVTQSPTHLIKTRGQQVTLRCSPKSGHDTVSWYQQALGQGPQFIFQYYEEEERQRGNFPDRFSGHQFPNYSSELNVNALLLGDSALYLCASSFPDRAGGELFFGEGSRLTVL.